A single T cell receptor beta chain is shown here with its context. Its antigen is currently unknown. TCRbeta library construction was performed incorporating unique molecular identifiers. A single record per CDR3 protein comes from TCRdb applying MiXCR to the PCR reads. The sample has 600,000 or so distinct CDR3 sequences, 23% seen once; the top ten hold around 14%. This sample was included in a study of T-cell reconstitution after alpha-beta-depleted transplantation in children. General study results and limits: Alpha-beta T cells about two months after transplant reportedly derived from several hundred expanded graft clones.

The TCR was taken from a boy in the first two years of life who had a stem cell transplant for acute myeloid leukemia, so the T cells may come from the graft donor. Sequencing was performed on PBMCs, mostly from graft donor cells, taken 360 days after TCRalphabeta/CD19-depleted stem cell transplant.

CDR3 coding DNA: TGTGCCAGCACCTTGACAGGGAGAGGCTACACCTTC. Protein sequence: CASTLTGRGYTF. J is TRBJ1-2 and V is TRBV28, with 7 positions matching TRBD1. The CDR3 runs to 12 residues. The junction had 7 bases not matched to a gene; V was cut back by 7 bases and J by 8 bases. Germline V gene lookup returns CDR1 MDHEN and CDR2 SYDVKM.